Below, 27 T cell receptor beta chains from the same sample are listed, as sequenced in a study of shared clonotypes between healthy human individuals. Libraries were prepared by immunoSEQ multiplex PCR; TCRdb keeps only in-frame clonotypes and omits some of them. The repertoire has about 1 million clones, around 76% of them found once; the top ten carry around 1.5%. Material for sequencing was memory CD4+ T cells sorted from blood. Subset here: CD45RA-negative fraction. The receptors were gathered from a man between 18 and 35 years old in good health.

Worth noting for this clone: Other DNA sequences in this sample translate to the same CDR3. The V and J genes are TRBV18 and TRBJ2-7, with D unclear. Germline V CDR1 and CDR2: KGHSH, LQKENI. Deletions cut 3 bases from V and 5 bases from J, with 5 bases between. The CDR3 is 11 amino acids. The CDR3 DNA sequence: TGTGCCAGCTCACCGAGTGACGAGCAGTACTTC. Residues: CASSPSDEQYF. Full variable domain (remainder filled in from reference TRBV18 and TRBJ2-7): NAGVMQNPRHLVRRRGQEARLRCSPMKGHSHVYWYRQLPEEGLKFMVYLQKENIIDESGMPKERFSAEFPKEGPSILRIQQVVRGDSAAYFCASSPSDEQYFGPGTRLTVT.

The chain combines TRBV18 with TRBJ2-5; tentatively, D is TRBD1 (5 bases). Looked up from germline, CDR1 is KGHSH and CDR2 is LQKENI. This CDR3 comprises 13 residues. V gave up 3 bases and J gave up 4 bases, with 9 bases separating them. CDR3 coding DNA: TGTGCCAGCTCACCTGCTCAGGGAGAGACCCAGTACTTC. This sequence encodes CASSPAQGETQYF.

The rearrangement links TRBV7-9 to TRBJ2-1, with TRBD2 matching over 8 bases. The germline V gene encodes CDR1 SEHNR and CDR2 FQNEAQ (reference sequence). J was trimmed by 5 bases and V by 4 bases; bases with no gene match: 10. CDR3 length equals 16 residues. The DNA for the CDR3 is TGTGCCAGCAGCTCCGGGGGGGGATGGGCCGACAATGAGCAGTTCTTC. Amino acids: CASSSGGGWADNEQFF.

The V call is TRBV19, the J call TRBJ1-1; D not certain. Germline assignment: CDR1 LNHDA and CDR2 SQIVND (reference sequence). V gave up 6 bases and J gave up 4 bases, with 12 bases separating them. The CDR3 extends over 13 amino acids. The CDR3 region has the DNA TGTGCCAGTAGGAGGGTGTGGGTCACTGAAGCTTTCTTT. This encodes CASRRVWVTEAFF.

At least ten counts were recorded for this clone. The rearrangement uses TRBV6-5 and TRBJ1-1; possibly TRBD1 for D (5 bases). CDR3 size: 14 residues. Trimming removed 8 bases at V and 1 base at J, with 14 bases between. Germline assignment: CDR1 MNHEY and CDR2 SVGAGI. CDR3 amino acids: CASEIGGRNTEAFF. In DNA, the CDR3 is TGTGCCAGCGAAATTGGGGGAAGGAACACTGAAGCTTTCTTT.

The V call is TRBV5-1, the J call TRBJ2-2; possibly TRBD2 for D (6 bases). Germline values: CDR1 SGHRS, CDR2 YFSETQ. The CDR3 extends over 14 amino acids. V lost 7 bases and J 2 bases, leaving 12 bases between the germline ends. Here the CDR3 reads CASGTRVNTGELFF. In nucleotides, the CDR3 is TGCGCCAGCGGGACTCGCGTTAACACCGGGGAGCTGTTTTTT.

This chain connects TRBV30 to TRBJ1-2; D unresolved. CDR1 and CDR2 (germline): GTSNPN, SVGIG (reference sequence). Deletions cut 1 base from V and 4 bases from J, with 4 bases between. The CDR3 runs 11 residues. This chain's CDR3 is CAWSASYGYTF. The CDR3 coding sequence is TGTGCCTGGAGTGCAAGCTATGGCTACACCTTC.

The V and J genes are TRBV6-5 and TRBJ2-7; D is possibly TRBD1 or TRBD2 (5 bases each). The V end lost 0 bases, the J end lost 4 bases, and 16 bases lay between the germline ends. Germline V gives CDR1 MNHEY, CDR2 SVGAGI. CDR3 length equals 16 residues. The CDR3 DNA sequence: TGTGCCAGCAGTTACTCCAACCGGCCTGAGGGGTACGAGCAGTACTTC. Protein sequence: CASSYSNRPEGYEQYF.

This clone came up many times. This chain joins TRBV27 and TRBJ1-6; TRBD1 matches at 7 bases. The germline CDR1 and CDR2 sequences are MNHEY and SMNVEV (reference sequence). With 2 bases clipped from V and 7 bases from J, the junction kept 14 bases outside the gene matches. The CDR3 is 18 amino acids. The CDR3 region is CASSLTPPHRGSNSPLHF. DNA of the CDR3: TGTGCCAGCAGTTTAACCCCTCCTCACAGGGGTTCCAATTCACCCCTCCACTTT.

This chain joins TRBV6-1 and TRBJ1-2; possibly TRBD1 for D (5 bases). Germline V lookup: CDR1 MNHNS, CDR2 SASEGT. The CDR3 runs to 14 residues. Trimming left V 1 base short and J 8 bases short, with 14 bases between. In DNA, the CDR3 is TGTGCCAGCAGTGAAGATATGGGGGGAGGGGGCTACACCTTC. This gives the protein CASSEDMGGGGYTF.

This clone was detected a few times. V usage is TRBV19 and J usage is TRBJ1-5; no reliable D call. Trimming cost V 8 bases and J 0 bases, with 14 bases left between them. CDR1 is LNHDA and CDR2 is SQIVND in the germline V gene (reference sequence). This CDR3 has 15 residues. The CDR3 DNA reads TGTGCCAGTCGCTCCTCCGGGAGTAGCAATCAGCCCCAGCATTTT. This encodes CASRSSGSSNQPQHF.

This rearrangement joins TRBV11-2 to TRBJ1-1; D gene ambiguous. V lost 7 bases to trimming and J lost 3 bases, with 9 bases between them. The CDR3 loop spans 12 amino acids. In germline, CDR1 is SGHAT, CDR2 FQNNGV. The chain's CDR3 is CASNIRDTEAFF. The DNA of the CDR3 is TGTGCCAGCAACATACGGGACACTGAAGCTTTCTTT. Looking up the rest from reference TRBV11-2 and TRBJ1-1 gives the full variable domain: EAGVAQSPRYKIIEKRQSVAFWCNPISGHATLYWYQQILGQGPKLLIQFQNNGVVDDSQLPKDRFSAERLKGVDSTLKIQPAKLEDSAVYLCASNIRDTEAFFGQGTRLTVV.

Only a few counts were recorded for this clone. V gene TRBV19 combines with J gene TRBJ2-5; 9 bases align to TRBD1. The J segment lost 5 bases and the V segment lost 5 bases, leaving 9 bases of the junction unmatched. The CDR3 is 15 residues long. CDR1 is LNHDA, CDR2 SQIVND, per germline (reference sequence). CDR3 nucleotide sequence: TGTGCCAGTAGTTCGCGGACAGGGGCAAGGGAGACCCAGTACTTC. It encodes CASSSRTGARETQYF.

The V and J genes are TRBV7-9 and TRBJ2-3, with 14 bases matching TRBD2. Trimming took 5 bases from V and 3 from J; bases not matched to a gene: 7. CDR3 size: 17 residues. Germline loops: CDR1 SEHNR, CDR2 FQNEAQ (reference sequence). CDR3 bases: TGTGCCAGCAGCCTGGGGACTAGCGGGAGATCAACAGATACGCAGTATTTT. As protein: CASSLGTSGRSTDTQYF.

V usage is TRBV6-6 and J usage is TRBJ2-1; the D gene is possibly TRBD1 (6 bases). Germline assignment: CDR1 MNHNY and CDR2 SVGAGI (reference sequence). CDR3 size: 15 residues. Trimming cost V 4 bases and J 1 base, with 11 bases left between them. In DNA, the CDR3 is TGTGCCAGCAGTTTCTTACAGGGTTCCTACAATGAGCAGTTCTTC. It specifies CASSFLQGSYNEQFF.

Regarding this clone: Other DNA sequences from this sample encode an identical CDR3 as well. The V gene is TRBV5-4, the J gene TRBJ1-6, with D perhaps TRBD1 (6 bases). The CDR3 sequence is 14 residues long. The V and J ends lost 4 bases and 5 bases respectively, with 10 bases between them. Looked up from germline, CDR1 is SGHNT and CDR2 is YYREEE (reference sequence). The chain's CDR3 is CASSPRTDNSPLHF. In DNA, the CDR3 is TGTGCCAGCAGCCCCCGGACAGATAATTCACCCCTCCACTTT.

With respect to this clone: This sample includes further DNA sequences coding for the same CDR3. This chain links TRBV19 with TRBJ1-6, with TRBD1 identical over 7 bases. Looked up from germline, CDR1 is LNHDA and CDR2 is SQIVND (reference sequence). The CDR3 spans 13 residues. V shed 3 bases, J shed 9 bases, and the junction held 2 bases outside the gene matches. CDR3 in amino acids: CASSINRGSPLHF. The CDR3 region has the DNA TGTGCCAGTAGTATTAACAGGGGTTCACCCCTCCACTTT. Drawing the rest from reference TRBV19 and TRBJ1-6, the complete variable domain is DGGITQSPKYLFRKEGQNVTLSCEQNLNHDAMYWYRQDPGQGLRLIYYSQIVNDFQKGDIAEGYSVSREKKESFPLTVTSAQKNPTAFYLCASSINRGSPLHFGNGTRLTVT.

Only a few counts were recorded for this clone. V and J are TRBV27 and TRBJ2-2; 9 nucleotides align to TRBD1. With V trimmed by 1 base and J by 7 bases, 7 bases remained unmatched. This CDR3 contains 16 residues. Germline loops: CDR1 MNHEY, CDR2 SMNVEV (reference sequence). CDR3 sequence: CASSLLTGQGSGELFF. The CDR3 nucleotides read TGTGCCAGCAGTTTATTAACGGGACAGGGAAGCGGGGAGCTGTTTTTT.

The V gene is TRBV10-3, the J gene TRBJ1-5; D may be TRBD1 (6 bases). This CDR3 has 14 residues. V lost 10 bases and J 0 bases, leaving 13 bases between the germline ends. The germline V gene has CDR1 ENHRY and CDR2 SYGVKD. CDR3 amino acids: CATTGTNSNQPQHF. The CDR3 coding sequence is TGTGCCACCACCGGGACAAATAGCAATCAGCCCCAGCATTTT.

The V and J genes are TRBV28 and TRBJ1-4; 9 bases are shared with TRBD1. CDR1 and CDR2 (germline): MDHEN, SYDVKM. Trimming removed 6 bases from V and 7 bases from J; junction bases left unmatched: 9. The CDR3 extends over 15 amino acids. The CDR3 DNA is TGTGCCAGCAGCATACCGGGACAGGGCTCTGAAAAACTGTTTTTT. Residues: CASSIPGQGSEKLFF. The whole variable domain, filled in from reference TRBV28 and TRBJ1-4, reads DVKVTQSSRYLVKRTGEKVFLECVQDMDHENMFWYRQDPGLGLRLIYFSYDVKMKEKGDIPEGYSVSREKKERFSLILESASTNQTSMYLCASSIPGQGSEKLFFGSGTQLSVL.

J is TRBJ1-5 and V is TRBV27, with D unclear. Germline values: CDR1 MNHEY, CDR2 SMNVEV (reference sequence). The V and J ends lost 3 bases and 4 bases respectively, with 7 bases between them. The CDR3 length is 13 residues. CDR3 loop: CASSFSLNQPQHF. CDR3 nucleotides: TGTGCCAGCAGTTTTTCGCTTAATCAGCCCCAGCATTTT.

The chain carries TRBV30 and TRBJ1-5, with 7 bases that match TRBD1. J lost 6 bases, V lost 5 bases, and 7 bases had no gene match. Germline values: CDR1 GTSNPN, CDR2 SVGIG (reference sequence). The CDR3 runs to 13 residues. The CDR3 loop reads CAWGGTVGQPQHF. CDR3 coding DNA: TGTGCCTGGGGGGGGACAGTCGGTCAGCCCCAGCATTTT.

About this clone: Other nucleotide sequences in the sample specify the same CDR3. The CDR3 DNA is TGCGCCAGCAGCTTGGGAGGGCTCGGAGAAAAACTGTTTTTT. Translating gives CASSLGGLGEKLFF. The chain combines TRBV5-1 with TRBJ1-4; D call uncertain. The germline CDR1 and CDR2 sequences are SGHRS and YFSETQ. This CDR3 spans 14 amino acids. Trimming left V 0 bases short and J 8 bases short, with 11 bases between.

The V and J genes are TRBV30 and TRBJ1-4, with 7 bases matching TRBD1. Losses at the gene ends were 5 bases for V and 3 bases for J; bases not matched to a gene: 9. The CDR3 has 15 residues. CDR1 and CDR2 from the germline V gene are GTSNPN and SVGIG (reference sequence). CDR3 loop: CAWVDRERANEKLFF. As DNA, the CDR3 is TGTGCCTGGGTCGACAGGGAGAGAGCTAATGAAAAACTGTTTTTT.

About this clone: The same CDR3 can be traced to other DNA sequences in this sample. For the CDR3, the DNA is TGCGCCAGCAGCTTACGACAGAGTTACGAGCAGTACTTC. Translation gives CASSLRQSYEQYF. J is TRBJ2-7 and V is TRBV5-1; tentatively, D is TRBD1 (5 bases). Trimming took off 2 bases at V and 4 bases at J, with 10 bases between the two ends. The CDR3 has 13 amino acids. From germline, CDR1 is SGHRS and CDR2 YFSETQ.

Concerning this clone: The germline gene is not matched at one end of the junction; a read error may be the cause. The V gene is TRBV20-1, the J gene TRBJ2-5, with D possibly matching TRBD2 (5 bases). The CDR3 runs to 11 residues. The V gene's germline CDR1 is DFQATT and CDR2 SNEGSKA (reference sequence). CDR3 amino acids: CSAAPEENQYF. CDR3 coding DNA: TGCAGTGCCGCGCCGGAGGAGAACCAGTACTTC.

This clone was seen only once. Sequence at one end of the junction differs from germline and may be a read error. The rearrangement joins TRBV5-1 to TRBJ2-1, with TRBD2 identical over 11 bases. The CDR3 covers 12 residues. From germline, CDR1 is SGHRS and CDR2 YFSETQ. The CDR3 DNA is TGCGCCAGCAGCACGGGACTAGCGGTTGGGATCTTC. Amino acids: CASSTGLAVGIF.